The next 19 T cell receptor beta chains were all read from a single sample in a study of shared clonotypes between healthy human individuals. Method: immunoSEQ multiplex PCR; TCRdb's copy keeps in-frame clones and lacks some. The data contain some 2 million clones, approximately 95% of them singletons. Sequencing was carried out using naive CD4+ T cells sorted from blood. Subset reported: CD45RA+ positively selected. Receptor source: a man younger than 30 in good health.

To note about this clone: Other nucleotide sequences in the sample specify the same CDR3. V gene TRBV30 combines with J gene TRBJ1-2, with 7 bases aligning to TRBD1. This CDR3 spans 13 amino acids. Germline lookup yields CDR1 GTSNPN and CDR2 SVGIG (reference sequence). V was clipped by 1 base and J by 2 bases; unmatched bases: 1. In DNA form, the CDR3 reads TGTGCCTGGAGTGGACAGGGAAACTATGGCTACACCTTC. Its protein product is CAWSGQGNYGYTF.

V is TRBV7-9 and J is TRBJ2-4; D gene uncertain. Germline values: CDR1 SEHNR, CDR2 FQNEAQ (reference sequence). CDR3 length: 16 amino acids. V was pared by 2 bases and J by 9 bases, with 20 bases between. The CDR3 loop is CASSLHTAPLPGIQYF. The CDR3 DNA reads TGTGCCAGCAGCTTACACACTGCCCCCCTCCCCGGCATTCAGTACTTC.

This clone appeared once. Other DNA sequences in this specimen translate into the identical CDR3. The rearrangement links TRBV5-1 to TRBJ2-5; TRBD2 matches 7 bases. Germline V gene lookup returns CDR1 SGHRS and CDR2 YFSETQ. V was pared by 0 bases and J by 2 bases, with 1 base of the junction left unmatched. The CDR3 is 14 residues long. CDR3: CASSLGAGQETQYF. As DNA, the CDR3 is TGCGCCAGCAGCTTGGGAGCGGGACAAGAGACCCAGTACTTC.

CDR3 protein: CASSYTDGGYTF. Here the CDR3 DNA reads TGTGCCAGCAGTTACACAGACGGAGGTTACACCTTC. The chain combines TRBV6-5 with TRBJ1-2; D unresolved. CDR3 length: 12 residues. Trimming removed 2 bases from V and 11 bases from J, with 12 bases in between. Germline CDR1 reads MNHEY; CDR2 reads SVGAGI.

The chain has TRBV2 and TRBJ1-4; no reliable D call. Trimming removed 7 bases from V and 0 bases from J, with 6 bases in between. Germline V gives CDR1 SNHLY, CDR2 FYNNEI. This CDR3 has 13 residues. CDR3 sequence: CASIRTTNEKLFF. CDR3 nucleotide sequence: TGTGCCAGCATTAGAACAACTAATGAAAAACTGTTTTTT.

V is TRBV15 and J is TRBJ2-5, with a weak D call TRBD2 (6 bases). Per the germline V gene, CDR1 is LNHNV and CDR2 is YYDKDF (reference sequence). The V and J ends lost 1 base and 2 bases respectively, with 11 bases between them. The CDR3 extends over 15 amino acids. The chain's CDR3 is CATSRGPGTQETQYF. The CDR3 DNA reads TGTGCCACCAGCAGAGGACCTGGGACTCAAGAGACCCAGTACTTC. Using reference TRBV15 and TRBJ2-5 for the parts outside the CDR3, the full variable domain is DAMVIQNPRYQVTQFGKPVTLSCSQTLNHNVMYWYQQKSSQAPKLLFHYYDKDFNNEADTPDNFQSRRPNTSFCFLDIRSPGLGDTAMYLCATSRGPGTQETQYFGPGTRLLVL.

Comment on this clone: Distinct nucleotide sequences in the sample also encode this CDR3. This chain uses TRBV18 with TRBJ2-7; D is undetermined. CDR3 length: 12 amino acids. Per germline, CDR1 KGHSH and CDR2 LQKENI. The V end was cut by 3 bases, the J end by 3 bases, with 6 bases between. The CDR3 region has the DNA TGTGCCAGCTCACCTTCCAACTACGAGCAGTACTTC. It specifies CASSPSNYEQYF.

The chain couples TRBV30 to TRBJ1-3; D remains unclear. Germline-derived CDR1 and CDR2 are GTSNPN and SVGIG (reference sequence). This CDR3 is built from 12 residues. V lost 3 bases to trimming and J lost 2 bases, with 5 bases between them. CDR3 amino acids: CAWSRAGNTIYF. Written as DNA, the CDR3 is TGTGCCTGGAGCCGCGCTGGAAACACCATATATTTT.

CDR3 in amino acids: CASSPPTSGYNEQFF. The CDR3 DNA sequence: TGTGCCAGCTCCCCCCCGACTAGCGGATACAATGAGCAGTTCTTC. The chain employs TRBV6-5 and TRBJ2-1; 9 bases map to TRBD2. Germline values: CDR1 MNHEY, CDR2 SVGAGI. This CDR3 spans 15 amino acids. Unmatched junction bases numbered 9, after V lost 8 bases and J lost 4 bases.

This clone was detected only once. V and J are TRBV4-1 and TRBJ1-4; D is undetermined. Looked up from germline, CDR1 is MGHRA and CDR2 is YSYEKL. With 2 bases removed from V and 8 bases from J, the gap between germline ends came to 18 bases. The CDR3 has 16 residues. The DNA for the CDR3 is TGCGCCAGCAGCCAACCATCAGGCGTGAGGAGGGAAAAACTGTTTTTT. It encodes CASSQPSGVRREKLFF.

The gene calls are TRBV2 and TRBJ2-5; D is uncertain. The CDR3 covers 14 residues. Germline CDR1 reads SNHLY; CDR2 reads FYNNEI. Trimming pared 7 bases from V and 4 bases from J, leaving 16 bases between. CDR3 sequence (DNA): TGTGCCAGCATGACAAGGAGCCTCCTAGAGACCCAGTACTTC. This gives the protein CASMTRSLLETQYF.

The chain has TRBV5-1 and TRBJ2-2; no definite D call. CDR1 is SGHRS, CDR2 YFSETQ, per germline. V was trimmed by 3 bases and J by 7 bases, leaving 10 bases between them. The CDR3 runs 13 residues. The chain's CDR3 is CASSSYIGGELFF. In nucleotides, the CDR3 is TGCGCCAGCAGCTCCTATATTGGCGGGGAGCTGTTTTTT.

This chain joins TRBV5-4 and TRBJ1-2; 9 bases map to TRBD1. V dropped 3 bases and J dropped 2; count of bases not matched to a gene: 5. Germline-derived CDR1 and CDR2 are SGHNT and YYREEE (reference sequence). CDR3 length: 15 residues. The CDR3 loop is CASSSLDRGNYGYTF. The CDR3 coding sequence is TGTGCCAGCAGCTCCCTGGACAGGGGAAACTATGGCTACACCTTC.

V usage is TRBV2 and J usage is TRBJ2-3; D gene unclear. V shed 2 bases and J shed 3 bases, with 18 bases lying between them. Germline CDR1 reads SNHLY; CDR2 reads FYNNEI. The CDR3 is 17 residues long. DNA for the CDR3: TGTGCCAGCAGTGAAAATTACGCTCGGTCGATTACAGATACGCAGTATTTT. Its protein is CASSENYARSITDTQYF.

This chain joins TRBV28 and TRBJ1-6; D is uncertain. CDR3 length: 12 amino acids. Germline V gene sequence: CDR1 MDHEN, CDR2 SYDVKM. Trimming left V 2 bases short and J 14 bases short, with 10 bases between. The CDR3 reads CASSLRPLTLHF. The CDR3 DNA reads TGTGCCAGCAGTTTAAGACCGCTCACCCTCCACTTT. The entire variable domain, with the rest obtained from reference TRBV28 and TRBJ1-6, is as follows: DVKVTQSSRYLVKRTGEKVFLECVQDMDHENMFWYRQDPGLGLRLIYFSYDVKMKEKGDIPEGYSVSREKKERFSLILESASTNQTSMYLCASSLRPLTLHFGNGTRLTVT.

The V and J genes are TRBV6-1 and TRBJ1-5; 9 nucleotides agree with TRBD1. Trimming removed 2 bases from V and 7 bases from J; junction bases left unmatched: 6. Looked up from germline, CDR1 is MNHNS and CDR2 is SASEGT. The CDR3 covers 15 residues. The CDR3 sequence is CASSENRGLAQPQHF. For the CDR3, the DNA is TGTGCCAGCAGTGAAAACAGGGGGCTTGCGCAGCCCCAGCATTTT.

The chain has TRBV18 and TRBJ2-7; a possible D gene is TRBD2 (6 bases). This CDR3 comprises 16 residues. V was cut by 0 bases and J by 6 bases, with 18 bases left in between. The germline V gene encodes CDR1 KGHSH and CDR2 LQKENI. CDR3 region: CASSPPNSREAGEQYF. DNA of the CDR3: TGTGCCAGCTCACCACCGAACTCAAGGGAGGCGGGCGAGCAGTACTTC. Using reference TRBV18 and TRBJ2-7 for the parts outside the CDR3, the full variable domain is NAGVMQNPRHLVRRRGQEARLRCSPMKGHSHVYWYRQLPEEGLKFMVYLQKENIIDESGMPKERFSAEFPKEGPSILRIQQVVRGDSAAYFCASSPPNSREAGEQYFGPGTRLTVT.

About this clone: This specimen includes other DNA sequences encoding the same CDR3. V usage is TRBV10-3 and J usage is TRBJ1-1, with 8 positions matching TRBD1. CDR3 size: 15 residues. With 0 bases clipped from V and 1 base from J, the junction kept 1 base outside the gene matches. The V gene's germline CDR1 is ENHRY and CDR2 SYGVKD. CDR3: CAISESDRANTEAFF. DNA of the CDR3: TGTGCCATCAGTGAGTCGGACAGGGCGAACACTGAAGCTTTCTTT.

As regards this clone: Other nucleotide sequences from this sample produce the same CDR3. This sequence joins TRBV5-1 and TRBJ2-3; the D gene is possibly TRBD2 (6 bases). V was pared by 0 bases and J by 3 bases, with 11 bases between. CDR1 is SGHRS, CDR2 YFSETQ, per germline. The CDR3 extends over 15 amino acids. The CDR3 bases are TGCGCCAGCAGCTTGGTTGGAGGACTAACAGATACGCAGTATTTT. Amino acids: CASSLVGGLTDTQYF.